This TCR beta chain is from a study of regulatory T cells in long-lasting Graves disease. Study summary: Over 5 years of antithyroid drugs plus positive TSH receptor antibodies defined persistent Graves' disease. Study observations and caveats: More public clonotypes were shared by persistent patients (2,741) than by new patients (about 970). The study examined only peripheral blood, not thyroid tissue. Persistent disease exhibited a predilection for TRBV28, TRBJ1-2 and TRBJ2-5.

Time point meaning: persistent/refractory GD, antithyroid drugs over 5 years with positive TRAb. Extracted PBMC RNA gave rise to the TCR library. For this clonotype: The antigen is unknown.

Through Arm-PCR of CDR3 regions and iRepertoire HTBI primers, TCR beta libraries were built. Each CDR3 protein is one row after TCRdb ran MiXCR on the multiplex PCR reads. This sample carries about 430,000 distinct CDR3 sequences, 21% of them seen once, and the ten largest clones take more than 13%. Trimming pared 8 bases from V and 5 bases from J, leaving 12 bases between. The CDR3 runs 12 residues. Germline values: CDR1 MNHNS, CDR2 SASEGT. The sequence derives from a female donor with Graves disease. The chain recombines TRBV6-1 with TRBJ2-5; the D is unclear. The source was peripheral blood mononuclear cells (PBMCs), collected when the disease was refractory, from a patient treated with antithyroid drugs. The CDR3 DNA follows: TGTGCCAGCGGCCTTAACTGGGAGACCCAGTACTTC. Translation: CASGLNWETQYF.